This T cell receptor beta chain was obtained from a study of blood T cell repertoires in COVID-19. The wider study: Some COVID-19 samples were acute and others convalescent; all came from the United States, Italy and Spain. From T cells, B-cell-depleted T cells, or PBMCs came the material, which was cDNA or gDNA.

This CDR3 contains 16 residues. V lost 4 bases, J lost 1 base, and 2 bases stayed unmatched. CDR1 is SEHNR and CDR2 is FQNEAQ in the germline V gene (reference sequence). This clone was recorded a few times. Original processing notes: From reference gene primer amplification, estimates of nucleated cell counts were derived. Profiling relied on immunoSEQ multiplex PCR, and the TCRdb table lists in-frame clones only, not all of them. V and J calls and clone size follow that table, whereas D and trimming were derived from the DNA. The sample holds 50,000 to 65,000 clones, 85% seen once. The sample comprised peripheral blood. This TCR was recovered from a man aged 35 to 55 with active COVID-19. V usage is TRBV7-9 and J usage is TRBJ2-2; 11 bases map to TRBD1. CDR3 sequence reads: CASSSGQGENTGELFF. CDR3 sequence (DNA): TGTGCCAGCAGCTCGGGACAGGGGGAGAACACCGGGGAGCTGTTTTTT.